Listed here is a single TCR beta chain. Antigen: not known. This sample stems from a study of Ad26.COV2.S vaccination and SARS-CoV-2 variants. Study details: Donor got 5x10^10 or 1x10^11 viral particles of Ad26.COV2.S.

The CDR3 sequence is 17 residues long. Trimming shortened V by 2 bases and J by 3 bases, and 17 bases separated the two germline ends. Per germline, CDR1 SEHNR and CDR2 FQNEAQ (reference sequence). Treatment specified: about 20 received Ad26.COV2.S at low or high dose, single or two shots; about 5 received placebo; per-sample allocation not given. Sampling was done on day 63 after the first vaccine or placebo injection. Notes on the study in general: Across vaccine and placebo recipients, the breadth of non-spike TCRs was similar.

TCRdb's table, derived via immunoSEQ multiplex PCR, lists solely in-frame clones and lacks some. Altogether a few hundred thousand clones are present, around 90% being singletons, with the ten largest covering roughly 3.1%. V gene TRBV7-9 combines with J gene TRBJ2-1; tentative D call: TRBD2 (6 bases). The specimen comprised peripheral blood, sampled in a trial of Ad26.COV2.S vaccine versus placebo. The clonotype comes from a person between 18 and 65 years old who received the Ad26.COV2.S COVID-19 vaccine or a placebo. For the CDR3, the DNA is TGTGCCAGCAGCTTACGGTCCGGCGGGGTTCACTACAATGAGCAGTTCTTC. Its protein product is CASSLRSGGVHYNEQFF.